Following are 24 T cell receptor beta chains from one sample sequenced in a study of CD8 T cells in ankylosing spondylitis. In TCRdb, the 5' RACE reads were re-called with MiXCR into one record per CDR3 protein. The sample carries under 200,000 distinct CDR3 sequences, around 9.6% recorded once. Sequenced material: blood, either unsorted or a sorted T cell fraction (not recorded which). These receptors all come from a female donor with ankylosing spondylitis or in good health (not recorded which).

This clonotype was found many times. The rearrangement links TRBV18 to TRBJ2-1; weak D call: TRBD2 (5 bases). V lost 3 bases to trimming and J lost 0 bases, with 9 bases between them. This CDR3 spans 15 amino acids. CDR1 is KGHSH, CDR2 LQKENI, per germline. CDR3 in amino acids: CASSPGESSYNEQFF. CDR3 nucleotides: TGTGCCAGCTCACCCGGGGAGAGCTCCTACAATGAGCAGTTCTTC.

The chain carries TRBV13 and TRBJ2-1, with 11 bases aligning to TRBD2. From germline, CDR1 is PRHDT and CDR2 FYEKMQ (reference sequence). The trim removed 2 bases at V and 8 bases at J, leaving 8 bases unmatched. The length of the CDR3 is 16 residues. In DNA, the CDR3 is TGTGCCAGCAGCTTACGCATAGCGGGAGGGCCAGATGAGCAGTTCTTC. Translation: CASSLRIAGGPDEQFF.

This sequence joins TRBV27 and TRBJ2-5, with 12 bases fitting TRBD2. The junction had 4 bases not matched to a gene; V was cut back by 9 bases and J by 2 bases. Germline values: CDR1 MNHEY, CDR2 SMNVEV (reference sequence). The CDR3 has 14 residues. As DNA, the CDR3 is TGTGCCAGTTCTAGCGGGAGGGGGCAAGAGACCCAGTACTTC. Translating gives CASSSGRGQETQYF.

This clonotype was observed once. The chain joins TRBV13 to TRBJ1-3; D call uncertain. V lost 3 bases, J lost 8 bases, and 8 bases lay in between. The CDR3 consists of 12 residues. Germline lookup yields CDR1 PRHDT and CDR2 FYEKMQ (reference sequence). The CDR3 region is CASSFMGHTIYF. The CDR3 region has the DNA TGTGCCAGCAGCTTCATGGGTCACACCATATATTTT. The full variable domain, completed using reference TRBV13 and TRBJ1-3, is AAGVIQSPRHLIKEKRETATLKCYPIPRHDTVYWYQQGPGQDPQFLISFYEKMQSDKGSIPDRFSAQQFSDYHSELNMSSLELGDSALYFCASSFMGHTIYFGEGSWLTVV.

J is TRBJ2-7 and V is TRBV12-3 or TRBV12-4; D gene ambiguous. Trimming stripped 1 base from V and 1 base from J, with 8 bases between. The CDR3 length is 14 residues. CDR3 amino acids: CASSLEERSYEQYF. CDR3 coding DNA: TGTGCCAGCAGTTTAGAGGAACGATCCTACGAGCAGTACTTC.

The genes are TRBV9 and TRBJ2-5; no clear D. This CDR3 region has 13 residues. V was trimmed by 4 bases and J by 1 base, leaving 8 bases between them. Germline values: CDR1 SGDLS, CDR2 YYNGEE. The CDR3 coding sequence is TGTGCCAGCAGCTCAGTCCCCCAAGAGACCCAGTACTTC. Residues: CASSSVPQETQYF.

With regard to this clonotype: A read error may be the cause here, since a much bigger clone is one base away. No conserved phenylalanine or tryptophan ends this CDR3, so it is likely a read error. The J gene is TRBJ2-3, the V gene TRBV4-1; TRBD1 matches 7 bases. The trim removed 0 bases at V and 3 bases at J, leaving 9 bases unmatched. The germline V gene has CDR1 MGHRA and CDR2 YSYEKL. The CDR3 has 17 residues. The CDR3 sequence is CASSQDNKGADTDTQYL. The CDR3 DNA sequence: TGCGCCAGCAGCCAAGATAATAAGGGGGCTGATACAGATACGCAGTATCTT.

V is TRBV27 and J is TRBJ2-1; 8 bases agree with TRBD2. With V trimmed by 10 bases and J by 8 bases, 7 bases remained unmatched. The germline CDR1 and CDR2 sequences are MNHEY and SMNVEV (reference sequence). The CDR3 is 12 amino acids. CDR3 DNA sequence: TGTGCCACGACGGCGGGAGGACATGAGCAGTTCTTC. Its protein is CATTAGGHEQFF.

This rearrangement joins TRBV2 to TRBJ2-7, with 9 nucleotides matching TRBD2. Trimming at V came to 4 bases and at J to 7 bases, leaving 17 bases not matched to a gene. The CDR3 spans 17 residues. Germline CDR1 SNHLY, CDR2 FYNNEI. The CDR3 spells CASSAGSGSTLWGEQYF. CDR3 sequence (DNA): TGTGCCAGCAGTGCAGGTAGCGGGAGTACCCTGTGGGGGGAGCAGTACTTC.

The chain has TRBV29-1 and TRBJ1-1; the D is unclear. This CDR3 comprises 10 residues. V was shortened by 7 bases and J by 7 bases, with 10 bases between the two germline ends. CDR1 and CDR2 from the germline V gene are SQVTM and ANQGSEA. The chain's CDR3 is CSADVGEAFF. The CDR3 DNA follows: TGCAGCGCCGACGTCGGTGAAGCTTTCTTT.

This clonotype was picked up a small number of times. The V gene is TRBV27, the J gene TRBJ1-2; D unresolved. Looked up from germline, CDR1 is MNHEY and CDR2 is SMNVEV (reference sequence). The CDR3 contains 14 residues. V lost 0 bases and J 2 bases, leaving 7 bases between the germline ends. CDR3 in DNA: TGTGCCAGCAGTTTATCGTTGGGAAACTATGGCTACACCTTC. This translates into CASSLSLGNYGYTF.

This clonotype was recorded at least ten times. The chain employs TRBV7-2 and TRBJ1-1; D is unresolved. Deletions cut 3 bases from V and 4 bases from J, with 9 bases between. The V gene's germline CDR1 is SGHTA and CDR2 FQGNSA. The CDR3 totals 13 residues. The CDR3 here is CASSFRGITEAFF. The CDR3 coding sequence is TGTGCCAGCAGCTTCCGAGGGATCACTGAAGCTTTCTTT.

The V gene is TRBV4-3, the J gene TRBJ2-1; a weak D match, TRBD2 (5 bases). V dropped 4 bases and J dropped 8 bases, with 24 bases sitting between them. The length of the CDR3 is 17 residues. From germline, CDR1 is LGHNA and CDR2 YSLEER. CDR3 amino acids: CASSLGVRDSWEYEQFF. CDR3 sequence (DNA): TGCGCCAGCAGCCTTGGGGTACGGGATTCCTGGGAATATGAGCAGTTCTTC.

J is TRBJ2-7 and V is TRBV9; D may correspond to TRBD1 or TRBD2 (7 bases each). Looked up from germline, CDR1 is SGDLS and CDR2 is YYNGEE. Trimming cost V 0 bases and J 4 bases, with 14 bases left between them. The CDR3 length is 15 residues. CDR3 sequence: CASSVDSGTAYEQYF. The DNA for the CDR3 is TGTGCCAGCAGCGTAGACAGCGGGACAGCGTACGAGCAGTACTTC.

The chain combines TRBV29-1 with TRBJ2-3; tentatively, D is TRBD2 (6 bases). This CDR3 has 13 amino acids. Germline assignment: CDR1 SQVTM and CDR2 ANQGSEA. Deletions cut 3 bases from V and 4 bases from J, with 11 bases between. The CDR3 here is CSVDGREPDTQYF. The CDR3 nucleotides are TGCAGCGTTGACGGTCGGGAGCCAGATACGCAGTATTTT.

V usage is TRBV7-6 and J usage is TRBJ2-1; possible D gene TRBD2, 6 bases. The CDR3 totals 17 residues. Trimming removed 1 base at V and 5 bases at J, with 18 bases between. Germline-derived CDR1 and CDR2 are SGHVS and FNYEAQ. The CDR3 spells CASSLGSGSGRNNEQFF. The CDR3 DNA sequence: TGTGCCAGCAGCTTAGGTTCTGGCAGCGGGCGGAACAATGAGCAGTTCTTC.

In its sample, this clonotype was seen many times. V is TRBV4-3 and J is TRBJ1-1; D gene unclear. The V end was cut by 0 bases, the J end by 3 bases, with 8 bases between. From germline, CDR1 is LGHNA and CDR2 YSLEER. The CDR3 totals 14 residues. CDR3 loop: CASSQDLRDTEAFF. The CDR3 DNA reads TGCGCCAGCAGCCAAGACCTTAGGGACACTGAAGCTTTCTTT.

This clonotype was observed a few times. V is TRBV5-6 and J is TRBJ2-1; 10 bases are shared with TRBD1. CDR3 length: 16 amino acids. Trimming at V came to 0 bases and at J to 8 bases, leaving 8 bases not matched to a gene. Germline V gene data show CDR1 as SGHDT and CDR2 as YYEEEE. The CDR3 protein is CASSLGTGQGGYEQFF. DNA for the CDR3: TGTGCCAGCAGCTTGGGAACAGGACAGGGGGGCTATGAGCAGTTCTTC. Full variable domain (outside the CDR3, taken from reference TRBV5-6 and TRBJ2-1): DAGVTQSPTHLIKTRGQQVTLRCSPKSGHDTVSWYQQALGQGPQFIFQYYEEEERQRGNFPDRFSGHQFPNYSSELNVNALLLGDSALYLCASSLGTGQGGYEQFFGPGTRLTVL.

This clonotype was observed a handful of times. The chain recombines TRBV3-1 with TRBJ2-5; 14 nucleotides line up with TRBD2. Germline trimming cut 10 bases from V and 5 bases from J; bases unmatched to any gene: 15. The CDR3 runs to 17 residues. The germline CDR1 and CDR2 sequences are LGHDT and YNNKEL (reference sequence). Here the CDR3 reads CATEVKLRTSGRETQYF. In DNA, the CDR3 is TGTGCCACCGAAGTAAAACTCAGGACTAGCGGGAGGGAGACCCAGTACTTC.

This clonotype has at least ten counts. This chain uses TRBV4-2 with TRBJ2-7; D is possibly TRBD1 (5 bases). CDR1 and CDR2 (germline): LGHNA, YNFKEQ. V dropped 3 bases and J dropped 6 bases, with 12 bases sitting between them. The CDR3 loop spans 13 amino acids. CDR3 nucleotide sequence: TGTGCCAGCAGCCAGGATACAGGTTTCGAGCAGTACTTC. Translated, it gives CASSQDTGFEQYF.

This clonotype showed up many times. This chain's CDR3 is CAISVRDRRLRENTEAFF. The CDR3 nucleotides read TGTGCCATCAGTGTCCGGGACAGGAGGCTTCGTGAGAACACTGAAGCTTTCTTT. The rearrangement uses TRBV10-3 and TRBJ1-1; 8 bases are shared with TRBD1. V dropped 4 bases and J dropped 1; count of bases not matched to a gene: 14. CDR1 is ENHRY and CDR2 is SYGVKD in the germline V gene. There are 18 residues in the CDR3.

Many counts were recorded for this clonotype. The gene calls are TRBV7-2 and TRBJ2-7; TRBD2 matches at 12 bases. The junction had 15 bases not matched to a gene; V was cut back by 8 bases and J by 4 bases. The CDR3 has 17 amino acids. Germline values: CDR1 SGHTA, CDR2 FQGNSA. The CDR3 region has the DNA TGTGCCAGCCACCTTGATATACTAGCGGGAGGAGCATACGAGCAGTACTTC. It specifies CASHLDILAGGAYEQYF.

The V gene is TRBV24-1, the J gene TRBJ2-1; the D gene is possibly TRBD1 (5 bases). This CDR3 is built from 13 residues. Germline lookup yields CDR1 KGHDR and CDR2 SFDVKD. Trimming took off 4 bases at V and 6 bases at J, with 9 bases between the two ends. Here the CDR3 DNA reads TGTGCCACCAGTGACCAGGGTGGCAATGAGCAGTTCTTC. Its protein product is CATSDQGGNEQFF.

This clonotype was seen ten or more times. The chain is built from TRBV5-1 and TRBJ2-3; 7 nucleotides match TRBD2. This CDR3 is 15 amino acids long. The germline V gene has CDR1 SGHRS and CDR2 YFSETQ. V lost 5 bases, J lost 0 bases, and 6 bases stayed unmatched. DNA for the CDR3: TGCGCCAGCAGTCCCGGACTAGACAGCACAGATACGCAGTATTTT. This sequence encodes CASSPGLDSTDTQYF.